A single sample gave rise to the 16 T cell receptor beta chains below, sequenced in a study of shared clonotypes between healthy human individuals. Profiling relied on immunoSEQ multiplex PCR, and the TCRdb table lists in-frame clones only, not all of them. The sample includes around 2,000,000 clones, about 95% of them seen just once. Naivety among CD8 cells was defined by CD45RO negativity and positive CCR7 selection, thereby excluding terminally differentiated effector memory CD45RA+ cells. The material sequenced was naive CD8+ T cells sorted from blood. These receptors were taken from a man younger than 30 in good health.

CDR3 protein: CASSFAGGGVDTIYF. The CDR3 nucleotides read TGTGCCAGCAGCTTCGCCGGGGGAGGGGTGGACACCATATATTTT. The V gene is TRBV5-4, the J gene TRBJ1-3, with a possible D match to TRBD1 (5 bases). This CDR3 is built from 15 residues. CDR1 and CDR2 from the germline V gene are SGHNT and YYREEE (reference sequence). The ends were cut back, 2 bases at V and 8 bases at J, with 17 bases in the middle. The variable domain in full, with the rest retrieved from reference TRBV5-4 and TRBJ1-3, is ETGVTQSPTHLIKTRGQQVTLRCSSQSGHNTVSWYQQALGQGPQFIFQYYREEENGRGNFPPRFSGLQFPNYSSELNVNALELDDSALYLCASSFAGGGVDTIYFGEGSWLTVV.

The V call is TRBV19, the J call TRBJ2-7; maybe TRBD1 (6 bases). V dropped 3 bases and J dropped 0 bases, with 12 bases sitting between them. Per the germline V gene, CDR1 is LNHDA and CDR2 is SQIVND (reference sequence). The CDR3 extends over 15 amino acids. This CDR3 reads CASSMGAESSYEQYF. DNA for the CDR3: TGTGCCAGTAGTATGGGGGCGGAGAGCTCCTACGAGCAGTACTTC.

This clone has just one count. The V gene is TRBV6-1, the J gene TRBJ2-2; D assignment may be TRBD1 or TRBD2 (5 bases each). Between the trimmed V and J ends, which lost 5 bases and 5 bases, there was a span of 12 bases. CDR3 size: 14 residues. Germline-derived CDR1 and CDR2 are MNHNS and SASEGT. In DNA form, the CDR3 reads TGTGCCAGCAGTATCAGAGGGACGACCGGGGAGCTGTTTTTT. Protein sequence: CASSIRGTTGELFF.

The chain carries TRBV5-6 and TRBJ2-7, with 9 bases lining up with TRBD2. Trimming at V came to 0 bases and at J to 5 bases, leaving 6 bases not matched to a gene. The CDR3 totals 15 residues. Germline V gene data show CDR1 as SGHDT and CDR2 as YYEEEE. DNA of the CDR3: TGTGCCAGCAGCTTGGCGGCTAGCGGGGTGCACGAGCAGTACTTC. This encodes CASSLAASGVHEQYF.

V usage is TRBV19 and J usage is TRBJ2-7; D is possibly TRBD2 (7 bases). Germline V gene data show CDR1 as LNHDA and CDR2 as SQIVND (reference sequence). This CDR3 spans 13 amino acids. Trimming left V 5 bases short and J 3 bases short, with 11 bases between. CDR3 bases: TGTGCCAGTAGTTGGGGGGGCAGCTACGAGCAGTACTTC. Residues: CASSWGGSYEQYF.

As for this clone: This CDR3 is also generated by other DNA sequences in the sample. This chain connects TRBV5-6 to TRBJ1-1; D unclear. Trimming took off 1 base at V and 1 base at J, with 5 bases between the two ends. The CDR3 extends over 13 amino acids. In germline, CDR1 is SGHDT, CDR2 YYEEEE. CDR3 DNA: TGTGCCAGCAGCTTGCTCTCGAACACTGAAGCTTTCTTT. This encodes CASSLLSNTEAFF.

The gene calls are TRBV15 and TRBJ2-2; possible D gene TRBD1, 7 bases. The V end lost 0 bases, the J end lost 6 bases, and 26 bases lay between the germline ends. Germline values: CDR1 LNHNV, CDR2 YYDKDF (reference sequence). The CDR3 runs 20 residues. CDR3: CATSRDPPTGLANSAGELFF. The DNA for the CDR3 is TGTGCCACCAGCAGAGATCCCCCGACAGGGCTAGCGAATTCAGCCGGGGAGCTGTTTTTT.

The chain employs TRBV28 and TRBJ2-5, with D perhaps TRBD1 (6 bases). Germline values: CDR1 MDHEN, CDR2 SYDVKM. V gave up 7 bases and J gave up 5 bases, with 23 bases separating them. The CDR3 has 16 amino acids. In nucleotides, the CDR3 is TGTGCCAGCAACTTGGGCAGGGGCAGGGATGGGGAGACCCAGTACTTC. It translates to CASNLGRGRDGETQYF.

The rearrangement links TRBV7-2 to TRBJ2-1; possibly TRBD2 for D (6 bases). This CDR3 has 16 amino acids. The V gene's germline CDR1 is SGHTA and CDR2 FQGNSA. V gave up 1 base and J gave up 4 bases, with 14 bases separating them. CDR3 DNA sequence: TGTGCCAGCAGCTTAGGCGGGGAGAACCTTTACAATGAGCAGTTCTTC. Its protein is CASSLGGENLYNEQFF.

The rearrangement joins TRBV28 to TRBJ1-2; 10 nucleotides agree with TRBD1. The CDR3 runs to 16 residues. In germline, CDR1 is MDHEN, CDR2 SYDVKM. V gave up 4 bases and J gave up 4 bases; unmatched junction bases: 9. CDR3 sequence reads: CASSSTGQGVFYGYTF. The DNA of the CDR3 is TGTGCCAGCAGTTCGACCGGACAGGGGGTATTCTATGGCTACACCTTC.

The chain couples TRBV13 to TRBJ2-1; no clear D gene. V lost 4 bases and J 4 bases, leaving 11 bases between the germline ends. CDR3 length equals 14 residues. The V gene's germline CDR1 is PRHDT and CDR2 FYEKMQ (reference sequence). The CDR3 here is CASSSTLRYNEQFF. The CDR3 nucleotides are TGTGCCAGCAGCTCCACCCTACGGTACAATGAGCAGTTCTTC.

The V call is TRBV13, the J call TRBJ2-1; 7 nucleotides align to TRBD2. Germline-derived CDR1 and CDR2 are PRHDT and FYEKMQ (reference sequence). The trim removed 6 bases at V and 6 bases at J, leaving 11 bases unmatched. The CDR3 is made up of 15 amino acids. CDR3: CASSYVGLTVNEQFF. Written as DNA, the CDR3 is TGTGCCAGCAGTTACGTGGGACTAACTGTCAATGAGCAGTTCTTC.

A note on this clone: No conserved phenylalanine or tryptophan ends this CDR3, so it is likely a read error. The DNA is omitted, as the CDR3 cannot be located on it reliably, and the CDR3 follows TCRdb's listing. This chain joins TRBV20-1 and TRBJ1-2. CDR1 is DFQATT, CDR2 SNEGSKA, per germline (reference sequence). The CDR3 sequence runs 11 residues, both termini included. The CDR3 sequence: CSARDREFFGV.

Here the CDR3 reads CATRLLLEGYEQYF. The CDR3 DNA reads TGTGCCACCAGACTTCTGTTGGAGGGCTACGAGCAGTACTTC. The rearrangement uses TRBV6-5 and TRBJ2-7; TRBD2 is a possible D gene (6 bases). The ends were cut back, 10 bases at V and 3 bases at J, with 19 bases in the middle. The CDR3 has 14 amino acids. Per germline, CDR1 MNHEY and CDR2 SVGAGI.

V is TRBV27 and J is TRBJ2-7, with TRBD1 matching 7 bases. The ends lost 6 bases at V and 6 bases at J; junction bases unmatched: 11. Germline lookup yields CDR1 MNHEY and CDR2 SMNVEV (reference sequence). This CDR3 spans 14 amino acids. The CDR3 nucleotides are TGTGCCAGCAGGCTAGGGGGCGCAATGTCCGAGCAGTACTTC. This encodes CASRLGGAMSEQYF.

The sample holds one count of this clone. V usage is TRBV6-5 and J usage is TRBJ2-2; D unresolved. The V gene lost 0 bases and the J gene lost 9 bases, with 8 bases spanning the gap. The germline CDR1 and CDR2 sequences are MNHEY and SVGAGI. This CDR3 comprises 13 residues. CDR3 sequence: CASSYSGTRELFF. In DNA form, the CDR3 reads TGTGCCAGCAGTTACTCTGGCACAAGGGAGCTGTTTTTT.